A selection of T cell receptor beta chains follows, all from one sample in a study of cytomegalovirus exposure and HLA in healthy donors. TCRdb's copy holds only in-frame clones and misses some; the assay was immunoSEQ multiplex PCR. The profile shows 90,000 to 150,000 clones, approximately 74% of them singletons. The sequenced sample consisted of PBMCs. The source of these receptors is a woman between 50 and 59 years old in good health and CMV-seropositive. Each CDR3 is given with its conserved first and last residue. Fields, in order: V gene, J gene, clone size, CDR3 protein. Size values are once, few and many counts, or a class for expanded clones, and some rows have none.

TRBV27,TRBJ1-2,.,CASSFTGMLGGYTF
TRBV18,TRBJ1-1,.,CASSPLTREGTEAFF
TRBV10-2,TRBJ2-7,.,CASSALYPEGQYEQYF
TRBV27,TRBJ1-2,.,CASRLLGQGQTYGYTF
TRBV18,TRBJ2-3,.,CASSPPRGASFGTDTQYF
TRBV19,TRBJ1-5,once,CASSLSDRANQPQHF
TRBV7-8,TRBJ1-2,once,CASSLLQGNGYTF
TRBV19,TRBJ2-7,.,CASSIILGTGTNEQYF
TRBV5-1,TRBJ1-2,.,CASSFGGTGAANYGYTF
TRBV11-3,TRBJ1-1,once,CASSLGQMNTEAFF
TRBV5-5,TRBJ2-7,few,CASSLTGQSYEQYF
TRBV4-3,TRBJ2-1,few,CASSQGDRVRYNEQFF
TRBV18,TRBJ1-1,few,CASSPQQGLAFF
TRBV5-4,TRBJ2-2,.,CASSLNPETNTGELFF
TRBV15,TRBJ2-3,.,CATSNPGQGRDTQYF
TRBV7-9,TRBJ2-7,.,CASSLGPGYGSSYEQYF
TRBV7-6,TRBJ2-6,.,CASSAGQGATGANVLTF
TRBV18,TRBJ2-1,few,CASSLHRGGVGSYNEQFF
TRBV6-4,TRBJ2-1,.,CASSDSRAGNFYNEQFF
TRBV4-3,TRBJ2-5,.,CASSPSGGETQYF
TRBV4-1,TRBJ2-2,.,CASSLLGGGTGELFF
TRBV6-1,TRBJ1-4,.,CASKTGIATNEKLFF
TRBV2,TRBJ2-3,.,CASRLAASTDTQYF
TRBV18,TRBJ2-3,.,CASSPTASTDTQYF
TRBV30,TRBJ2-7,.,CAWSVGGQSYEQYF
TRBV2,TRBJ2-7,.,CASSDGGGPLGEQYF
TRBV11-2,TRBJ1-2,.,CASSLEYRGYGYTF
TRBV4-3,TRBJ2-5,few,CASSQALQETQYF
TRBV5-4,TRBJ1-4,.,CASSTGHDNEKLFF
TRBV7-9,TRBJ1-2,.,CASSLAPGQGHGYTF
TRBV28,TRBJ2-7,.,CASRESYEQYF